The 23 T cell receptor beta chains below come from one sample, sequenced in a study of OX40 agonist ivuxolimab in advanced cancers. Sequencing was performed with immunoSEQ multiplex PCR; in TCRdb, only in-frame clones are kept and a portion is missing. The sample lists around 79,000 clones, 92% occurring once. The specimen was CD4+ or CD8+ T cells sorted from blood, collected in a trial of the OX40 agonist ivuxolimab. The receptor set was obtained from an adult with an advanced solid tumor such as melanoma, head and neck, liver or kidney cancer.

V gene TRBV5-8 combines with J gene TRBJ1-1, with D possibly TRBD1 on 5 matching bases. In germline, CDR1 is SGHTS, CDR2 YDEGEE. CDR3 length: 14 residues. Between the trimmed V and J ends, which lost 2 bases and 1 base, there was a span of 9 bases. CDR3 loop: CASSFKGSNTEAFF. DNA for the CDR3: TGTGCCAGCAGCTTCAAGGGGTCGAACACTGAAGCTTTCTTT.

V gene TRBV9 combines with J gene TRBJ2-7; TRBD1 aligns across 7 bases. CDR1 is SGDLS and CDR2 is YYNGEE in the germline V gene. V dropped 0 bases and J dropped 2; count of bases not matched to a gene: 5. This CDR3 spans 15 amino acids. The CDR3 loop is CASSVGSQGAYEQYF. The CDR3 coding sequence is TGTGCCAGCAGCGTAGGCTCGCAGGGGGCCTACGAGCAGTACTTC.

The genes are TRBV4-2 and TRBJ2-1; D is unclear. This CDR3 comprises 13 residues. Germline assignment: CDR1 LGHNA and CDR2 YNFKEQ. V was trimmed by 1 base and J by 5 bases, leaving 6 bases between them. DNA of the CDR3: TGTGCCAGCAGCCAAGTGGCCAACAATGAGCAGTTCTTC. Translated: CASSQVANNEQFF.

The chain recombines TRBV5-6 with TRBJ2-1; unclear D gene. The germline V gene has CDR1 SGHDT and CDR2 YYEEEE. Trimming took off 0 bases at V and 5 bases at J, with 3 bases between the two ends. This CDR3 is 12 amino acids long. CDR3 in DNA: TGTGCCAGCAGCTTGGGACACAATGAGCAGTTCTTC. Its translation is CASSLGHNEQFF.

This clone appeared a single time. This chain uses TRBV15 with TRBJ2-5, with TRBD2 matching 14 bases. Germline V gene lookup returns CDR1 LNHNV and CDR2 YYDKDF (reference sequence). The junction had 10 bases not matched to a gene; V was cut back by 4 bases and J by 6 bases. CDR3 length equals 17 residues. The CDR3 here is CATSTLPGLAGVKTQYF. In DNA, the CDR3 is TGTGCCACCAGCACCTTACCGGGACTAGCGGGGGTAAAGACCCAGTACTTC.

The rearrangement uses TRBV6-5 and TRBJ2-7, with D tentatively TRBD2 (6 bases). Trimming left V 7 bases short and J 7 bases short, with 14 bases between. This CDR3 has 12 amino acids. Germline V gene lookup returns CDR1 MNHEY and CDR2 SVGAGI. The CDR3 here is CASTTLEGEQYF. The CDR3 DNA is TGTGCCAGCACAACACTGGAGGGGGAGCAGTACTTC.

This chain uses TRBV4-2 with TRBJ2-3, with a weak D call TRBD1 (5 bases). V shed 4 bases and J shed 2 bases, with 16 bases lying between them. CDR1 is LGHNA, CDR2 YNFKEQ, per germline. CDR3 size: 16 residues. CDR3 in DNA: TGTGCCAGCAGCCTCGACCTGGACACTGCCACAGATACGCAGTATTTT. Residues: CASSLDLDTATDTQYF.

The J gene is TRBJ1-6, the V gene TRBV14; D remains unclear. From germline, CDR1 is SGHDN and CDR2 FVKESK. V dropped 1 base and J dropped 3 bases, with 13 bases sitting between them. The CDR3 is 17 amino acids. CDR3 protein: CASSQGEYSRYNSPLHF. The DNA for the CDR3 is TGTGCCAGCAGCCAAGGGGAATATTCCCGCTATAATTCACCCCTCCACTTT.

The chain has TRBV6-6 and TRBJ2-1, with 7 bases aligning to TRBD2. Germline V CDR1 and CDR2: MNHNY, SVGAGI (reference sequence). The trim removed 6 bases at V and 6 bases at J, leaving 11 bases unmatched. The CDR3 is 15 amino acids. CDR3 loop: CASSLPSGVRNEQFF. The CDR3 bases are TGTGCCAGCAGCCTTCCTAGCGGAGTACGCAATGAGCAGTTCTTC.

The gene calls are TRBV9 and TRBJ2-3; 8 positions match TRBD2. V was clipped by 4 bases and J by 3 bases; unmatched bases: 10. The CDR3 is made up of 16 amino acids. CDR1 is SGDLS, CDR2 YYNGEE, per germline. CDR3 bases: TGTGCCAGCAGCACACTTGCGGGGGGACGGACAGATACGCAGTATTTT. Translation: CASSTLAGGRTDTQYF. Supplemented by reference TRBV9 and TRBJ2-3, the full variable domain reads DSGVTQTPKHLITATGQRVTLRCSPRSGDLSVYWYQQSLDQGLQFLIQYYNGEERAKGNILERFSAQQFPDLHSELNLSSLELGDSALYFCASSTLAGGRTDTQYFGPGTRLTVL.

This clone was seen a single time. J is TRBJ2-1 and V is TRBV27; 10 bases are a match to TRBD2. The CDR3 consists of 17 residues. Unmatched junction bases numbered 12, after V lost 3 bases and J lost 7 bases. Germline loops: CDR1 MNHEY, CDR2 SMNVEV (reference sequence). The CDR3 reads CASSFIQSGGAGNEQFF. CDR3 sequence (DNA): TGTGCCAGCAGTTTCATTCAGAGCGGGGGGGCCGGTAATGAGCAGTTCTTC.

V gene TRBV6-5 combines with J gene TRBJ2-7; 10 nucleotides line up with TRBD1. The CDR3 loop spans 14 amino acids. Germline values: CDR1 MNHEY, CDR2 SVGAGI. V lost 6 bases, J lost 2 bases, and 4 bases stayed unmatched. The CDR3 coding sequence is TGTGCCAGCAGCCGGGACAGGGGAGCCTACGAGCAGTACTTC. Its translation is CASSRDRGAYEQYF.

The chain carries TRBV7-6 and TRBJ2-1; D remains unclear. V lost 4 bases to trimming and J lost 10 bases, with 11 bases between them. This CDR3 contains 12 residues. Germline CDR1 and CDR2: SGHVS and FNYEAQ. CDR3 residues: CASSYSSGEQFF. CDR3 DNA: TGTGCCAGCAGCTACAGCTCCGGGGAGCAGTTCTTC.

This rearrangement joins TRBV30 to TRBJ1-2; 8 nucleotides agree with TRBD1. This CDR3 contains 14 residues. J gave up 5 bases and V 3 bases, and 8 bases lay outside the gene matches. Germline CDR1 reads GTSNPN; CDR2 reads SVGIG (reference sequence). CDR3 amino acids: CAWSQGQAIYGYTF. The CDR3 DNA follows: TGTGCCTGGAGCCAGGGACAGGCAATTTATGGCTACACCTTC.

V is TRBV4-1 and J is TRBJ1-1, with TRBD1 identical over 7 bases. The germline V gene has CDR1 MGHRA and CDR2 YSYEKL. V was pared by 4 bases and J by 3 bases, with 5 bases of the junction left unmatched. CDR3 length: 14 amino acids. CDR3 in DNA: TGCGCCAGCAGCCTCCAGGGGGGAGACACTGAAGCTTTCTTT. This codes for CASSLQGGDTEAFF.

This chain connects TRBV29-1 to TRBJ1-4; D might be TRBD1 (5 bases). Trimming pared 6 bases from V and 3 bases from J, leaving 14 bases between. The germline CDR1 and CDR2 sequences are SQVTM and ANQGSEA. The CDR3 contains 14 residues. The CDR3 reads CSVLGPTANEKLFF. Here the CDR3 DNA reads TGCAGCGTCCTGGGGCCGACGGCTAATGAAAAACTGTTTTTT.

This clone was picked up a small number of times. V usage is TRBV9 and J usage is TRBJ2-2, with 8 bases fitting TRBD1. Germline V gives CDR1 SGDLS, CDR2 YYNGEE. This CDR3 has 15 amino acids. The trim removed 3 bases at V and 4 bases at J, leaving 5 bases unmatched. CDR3 protein: CASSGGTGLTGELFF. DNA of the CDR3: TGTGCCAGCAGCGGAGGGACAGGACTCACCGGGGAGCTGTTTTTT.

The V and J genes are TRBV29-1 and TRBJ2-1, with no clear D. There are 12 residues in the CDR3. Germline CDR1 SQVTM, CDR2 ANQGSEA. V gave up 4 bases and J gave up 4 bases, with 8 bases separating them. The DNA of the CDR3 is TGCAGCGTTGTACAGAAATACAATGAGCAGTTCTTC. It encodes CSVVQKYNEQFF.

The genes are TRBV11-2 and TRBJ2-3, with TRBD2 matching 8 bases. V lost 3 bases to trimming and J lost 2 bases; unmatched junction nucleotides: 10. This CDR3 has 17 residues. CDR1 and CDR2 (germline): SGHAT, FQNNGV. CDR3 loop: CASSLTALSGNTDTQYF. The CDR3 DNA sequence: TGTGCCAGCAGCTTGACCGCCCTTAGCGGGAACACAGATACGCAGTATTTT.

This sequence joins TRBV21-1 and TRBJ1-4. TRBV21-1 is marked as a pseudogene. CDR3 size: 15 residues. CDR3 sequence reads: CVSIPGLLTDEKLFF. The CDR3 DNA is TGTGTCTCGATTCCCGGTCTACTAACCGATGAAAAACTGTTTTTT.

This chain links TRBV25-1 with TRBJ2-1, with 11 bases that match TRBD2. V shed 3 bases, J shed 0 bases, and the junction held 4 bases outside the gene matches. The germline V gene has CDR1 MGHDK and CDR2 SYGVNS. This CDR3 spans 17 amino acids. CDR3 amino acids: CASSDSGTSGSYNEQFF. CDR3 coding DNA: TGTGCCAGCAGTGACTCCGGGACTAGCGGCTCCTACAATGAGCAGTTCTTC.

This clone was recorded once. V usage is TRBV5-8 and J usage is TRBJ2-7, with D maybe TRBD1 (5 bases). The CDR3 length is 14 residues. Germline-derived CDR1 and CDR2 are SGHTS and YDEGEE. V lost 3 bases to trimming and J lost 5 bases, with 15 bases between them. For the CDR3, the DNA is TGTGCCAGCAGCTGGATGGGGCAGGGCAACGAGCAGTACTTC. It translates to CASSWMGQGNEQYF.

The J gene is TRBJ1-1, the V gene TRBV5-1; maybe TRBD1 (5 bases). V lost 1 base and J 5 bases, leaving 30 bases between the germline ends. Germline CDR1 reads SGHRS; CDR2 reads YFSETQ. This CDR3 spans 20 amino acids. DNA of the CDR3: TGCGCCAGCAGCTTGCGTGGCCAGGGAGAGGGAAATGAAGTCTCGACTGAAGCTTTCTTT. As protein: CASSLRGQGEGNEVSTEAFF.